The 30 T cell receptor beta chains given below trace back to one sample, sequenced in a study of blood T cell repertoires in COVID-19. Only in-frame clones appear in the TCRdb table, and some are missing; sequencing was by immunoSEQ multiplex PCR. The sample holds approximately 380,000 clones, approximately 90% seen once. The sequenced sample consisted of PBMCs or T cells enriched from blood (not recorded which). The receptors come from a woman aged 40 to 55 who had been exposed to COVID-19.

This chain links TRBV5-1 with TRBJ2-1, with 8 bases aligning to TRBD2. This CDR3 contains 16 residues. V lost 3 bases and J lost 15; bases outside the gene matches: 20. The V gene's germline CDR1 is SGHRS and CDR2 YFSETQ. CDR3 nucleotides: TGCGCCAGCAGCTCCCAACCGGGACTAGGACCTGATAGTGTGTTCTTC. Its translation is CASSSQPGLGPDSVFF. Using reference TRBV5-1 and TRBJ2-1 for the parts outside the CDR3, the full variable domain is KAGVTQTPRYLIKTRGQQVTLSCSPISGHRSVSWYQQTPGQGLQFLFEYFSETQRNKGNFPGRFSGRQFSNSRSEMNVSTLELGDSALYLCASSSQPGLGPDSVFFGPGTRLTVL.

The chain employs TRBV18 and TRBJ2-1; possibly TRBD1 for D (6 bases). Germline loops: CDR1 KGHSH, CDR2 LQKENI. Trimming took 3 bases from V and 9 from J, leaving 15 bases between them. CDR3 size: 14 residues. The CDR3 nucleotides are TGTGCCAGCTCACCGGGTCAGGGGCTCGGTGAGCAGTTCTTC. Its translation is CASSPGQGLGEQFF.

This rearrangement joins TRBV24-1 to TRBJ2-2; D call uncertain. In germline, CDR1 is KGHDR, CDR2 SFDVKD. The CDR3 sequence is 12 residues long. V lost 5 bases and J lost 7, with 7 bases in between. In DNA form, the CDR3 reads TGTGCCACCAGTGCGAGGAGCGGGGAGCTGTTTTTT. This codes for CATSARSGELFF.

V is TRBV9 and J is TRBJ2-2; perhaps TRBD2 as D (6 bases). Trimming removed 3 bases at V and 7 bases at J, with 16 bases between. Germline CDR1 reads SGDLS; CDR2 reads YYNGEE. The CDR3 totals 15 residues. CDR3 nucleotide sequence: TGTGCCAGCAGCGCCCTCCTGGGGGGAAGCGGGGAGCTGTTTTTT. The encoded protein is CASSALLGGSGELFF.

About this clone itself: At one end, the junction sequence differs from germline, possibly due to a read error. J is TRBJ1-1 and V is TRBV10-3; D gene ambiguous. There are 10 residues in the CDR3. Germline lookup yields CDR1 ENHRY and CDR2 SYGVKD. The CDR3 bases are TGTGCCATCAGTGAGGTTAGCATACTTTTT. It specifies CAISEVSILF.

J is TRBJ1-5 and V is TRBV19; 8 bases match TRBD1. Germline-derived CDR1 and CDR2 are LNHDA and SQIVND (reference sequence). Losses at the gene ends were 4 bases for V and 5 bases for J; bases not matched to a gene: 16. This CDR3 contains 18 residues. CDR3 sequence reads: CASSTTAWTGITYQPQHF. The DNA of the CDR3 is TGTGCCAGTAGTACCACCGCCTGGACAGGGATAACTTATCAGCCCCAGCATTTT.

The chain combines TRBV18 with TRBJ1-5; D is perhaps TRBD1 (6 bases). Germline V lookup: CDR1 KGHSH, CDR2 LQKENI. The CDR3 totals 15 residues. With 3 bases removed from V and 4 bases from J, the gap between germline ends came to 13 bases. In nucleotides, the CDR3 is TGTGCCAGCTCACCGAGCCAGGGGAGAAATCAGCCCCAGCATTTT. Protein: CASSPSQGRNQPQHF.

The chain combines TRBV10-2 with TRBJ1-5, with 8 positions matching TRBD1. Looked up from germline, CDR1 is WSHSY and CDR2 is SAAADI. J was trimmed by 7 bases and V by 3 bases; bases with no gene match: 5. The CDR3 has 14 amino acids. CDR3 region: CASSDSDRAQPQHF. As DNA, the CDR3 is TGCGCCAGCAGTGACTCGGACAGGGCGCAGCCCCAGCATTTT.

This clone was observed a single time. The chain links TRBV11-3 to TRBJ1-2; D uncertain. Per germline, CDR1 SGHNT and CDR2 YENEEA. Trimming pared 11 bases from V and 5 bases from J, leaving 6 bases between. CDR3 length: 9 amino acids. CDR3 region: CAGLYGYTF. CDR3 bases: TGTGCCGGACTATATGGCTACACCTTC.

This chain joins TRBV19 and TRBJ1-2, with 7 bases identical to TRBD1. CDR1 and CDR2 from the germline V gene are LNHDA and SQIVND (reference sequence). The ends lost 6 bases at V and 4 bases at J; junction bases unmatched: 2. The CDR3 runs to 12 residues. As DNA, the CDR3 is TGTGCCAGTAGAACAGGGGCCTATGGCTACACCTTC. Translated, it gives CASRTGAYGYTF.

The chain joins TRBV7-2 to TRBJ2-7; 15 nucleotides line up with TRBD2. Germline-derived CDR1 and CDR2 are SGHTA and FQGNSA. J lost 0 bases, V lost 1 base, and 4 bases had no gene match. The CDR3 has 18 residues. CDR3 sequence reads: CASSLGWTSGRASYEQYF. The DNA of the CDR3 is TGTGCCAGCAGCTTAGGGTGGACTAGCGGGAGGGCCTCCTACGAGCAGTACTTC.

This chain uses TRBV11-2 with TRBJ2-2; 13 positions match TRBD2. The germline gives CDR1 SGHAT, CDR2 FQNNGV. V shed 4 bases and J 0 bases; nucleotides not matched to a gene: 8. The CDR3 totals 19 residues. The CDR3 spells CASSSRGLAGVANTGELFF. As DNA, the CDR3 is TGTGCCAGCAGCTCTAGAGGACTAGCGGGGGTCGCGAACACCGGGGAGCTGTTTTTT.

The V and J genes are TRBV19 and TRBJ1-5, with D possibly being TRBD1 (5 bases). CDR3 length equals 16 residues. V was cut by 1 base and J by 1 base, with 11 bases left in between. Germline values: CDR1 LNHDA, CDR2 SQIVND (reference sequence). Here the CDR3 DNA reads TGTGCCAGTAGTATAGGTCAGGGTGGGAGCAATCAGCCCCAGCATTTT. Translation: CASSIGQGGSNQPQHF. The entire variable domain, with the rest obtained from reference TRBV19 and TRBJ1-5, is as follows: DGGITQSPKYLFRKEGQNVTLSCEQNLNHDAMYWYRQDPGQGLRLIYYSQIVNDFQKGDIAEGYSVSREKKESFPLTVTSAQKNPTAFYLCASSIGQGGSNQPQHFGDGTRLSIL.

The chain has TRBV6-5 and TRBJ1-1; D gene ambiguous. Deletions cut 0 bases from V and 3 bases from J, with 8 bases between. This CDR3 spans 14 amino acids. CDR1 and CDR2 from the germline V gene are MNHEY and SVGAGI. CDR3 bases: TGTGCCAGCAGTTACTCATCAGGCTACACTGAAGCTTTCTTT. This translates into CASSYSSGYTEAFF.

The V gene is TRBV7-2, the J gene TRBJ2-3, with 9 positions matching TRBD1. The V and J ends lost 4 bases and 6 bases, in that order; junction bases with no gene match: 8. This CDR3 spans 15 amino acids. Germline values: CDR1 SGHTA, CDR2 FQGNSA. CDR3 sequence reads: CASSSSGTGFDTQYF. The CDR3 DNA reads TGTGCCAGCAGCTCCTCCGGGACAGGGTTCGATACGCAGTATTTT.

This chain joins TRBV19 and TRBJ1-5; 9 bases agree with TRBD1. Germline loops: CDR1 LNHDA, CDR2 SQIVND (reference sequence). V was clipped by 0 bases and J by 4 bases; unmatched bases: 1. This CDR3 is built from 15 residues. The CDR3 nucleotides are TGTGCCAGTAGTATAGATGGACAGGGGAATCAGCCCCAGCATTTT. It translates to CASSIDGQGNQPQHF.

This chain links TRBV9 with TRBJ1-2; TRBD1 agrees at 7 bases. Per germline, CDR1 SGDLS and CDR2 YYNGEE. Unmatched junction bases numbered 12, after V lost 4 bases and J lost 6 bases. The length of the CDR3 is 15 residues. The DNA for the CDR3 is TGTGCCAGCAGCCCCATCGGGGGCAGGGGGGATGGCTACACCTTC. This encodes CASSPIGGRGDGYTF.

This clone was observed once. This chain connects TRBV3-1 (or the pseudogene TRBV3-2) to TRBJ1-6; unclear D gene. Looked up from germline, CDR1 is LGHDT and CDR2 is YNNKEL (reference sequence). The CDR3 is 15 amino acids. The V end was cut by 1 base, the J end by 6 bases, with 10 bases between. CDR3 nucleotides: TGTGCCAGCAGCCAAGTGGCAGGCAGTAATTCACCCCTCCACTTT. It specifies CASSQVAGSNSPLHF.

A few counts support this clone. This same CDR3 is encoded by further DNA sequences in the sample. The V call is TRBV30, the J call TRBJ1-1; D may be TRBD1 (5 bases). Deletions cut 0 bases from V and 3 bases from J, with 11 bases between. CDR3 length equals 14 residues. The germline CDR1 and CDR2 sequences are GTSNPN and SVGIG (reference sequence). CDR3 sequence: CAWSVPPRDTEAFF. The CDR3 coding sequence is TGTGCCTGGAGTGTACCTCCCAGGGACACTGAAGCTTTCTTT.

The chain is built from TRBV10-2 and TRBJ2-2, with 9 bases matching TRBD1. With 0 bases clipped from V and 4 bases from J, the junction kept 6 bases outside the gene matches. Per germline, CDR1 WSHSY and CDR2 SAAADI. The CDR3 spans 17 residues. As DNA, the CDR3 is TGCGCCAGCAGTGAGTCTGGGACAGGGTATATCACCGGGGAGCTGTTTTTT. The encoded protein is CASSESGTGYITGELFF.

This clone was seen only once. Other DNA sequences from this sample encode an identical CDR3 as well. The chain combines TRBV18 with TRBJ1-1; D is uncertain. Germline V lookup: CDR1 KGHSH, CDR2 LQKENI. The CDR3 is 13 residues long. V was pared by 0 bases and J by 1 base, with 3 bases between. As DNA, the CDR3 is TGTGCCAGCTCACCACCCGGGAACACTGAAGCTTTCTTT. This translates into CASSPPGNTEAFF. Looking up the rest from reference TRBV18 and TRBJ1-1 gives the full variable domain: NAGVMQNPRHLVRRRGQEARLRCSPMKGHSHVYWYRQLPEEGLKFMVYLQKENIIDESGMPKERFSAEFPKEGPSILRIQQVVRGDSAAYFCASSPPGNTEAFFGQGTRLTVV.

V and J are TRBV29-1 and TRBJ1-1; a possible D gene is TRBD1 (6 bases). The CDR3 spans 10 residues. Per the germline V gene, CDR1 is SQVTM and CDR2 is ANQGSEA. Trimming took 7 bases from V and 11 from J, leaving 14 bases between them. For the CDR3, the DNA is TGCAGCGCCTCGGACAGCTTGGCTTTCTTT. Translation gives CSASDSLAFF.

CDR3 residues: CASSFGEENTEAFF. The CDR3 DNA reads TGTGCCAGCTCCTTCGGGGAGGAGAACACTGAAGCTTTCTTT. The rearrangement links TRBV18 to TRBJ1-1; D remains ambiguous. The germline gives CDR1 KGHSH, CDR2 LQKENI. V gave up 6 bases and J gave up 1 base, with 12 bases separating them. The CDR3 is made up of 14 amino acids.

The chain has TRBV28 and TRBJ1-3; D uncertain. V was cut by 1 base and J by 6 bases, with 4 bases left in between. There are 12 residues in the CDR3. Germline-derived CDR1 and CDR2 are MDHEN and SYDVKM. CDR3 DNA sequence: TGTGCCAGCAGTTTATATCAAAACACCATATATTTT. It codes for CASSLYQNTIYF.

This clone has a handful of counts. The CDR3 nucleotides read TGTGCCTGCCAGAAAGCGTGGGGGGAAACTCCCTACTTC. Protein product: CACQKAWGETPYF. The chain links TRBV30 to TRBJ2-5; tentatively, D is TRBD2 (6 bases). The germline gives CDR1 GTSNPN, CDR2 SVGIG (reference sequence). The ends were cut back, 6 bases at V and 14 bases at J, with 25 bases in the middle. This CDR3 spans 13 amino acids. Based on the CDR3 plus reference TRBV30 and TRBJ2-5, the full variable domain is SQTIHQWPATLVQPVGSPLSLECTVEGTSNPNLYWYRQAAGRGLQLLFYSVGIGQISSEVPQNLSASRPQDRQFILSSKKLLLSDSGFYLCACQKAWGETPYFGPGTRLLVL.

The chain carries TRBV19 and TRBJ2-1; 11 nucleotides line up with TRBD1. The V segment lost 7 bases and the J segment 3 bases; nucleotides outside the gene matches: 8. CDR3 length: 16 amino acids. CDR1 and CDR2 from the germline V gene are LNHDA and SQIVND (reference sequence). The CDR3 DNA sequence: TGTGCCAGTACCCTCGCCGGGACAGGGGGCTACAATGAGCAGTTCTTC. Translated, it gives CASTLAGTGGYNEQFF.

This clone has a handful of counts. V gene TRBV4-1 combines with J gene TRBJ2-2; D uncertain. V lost 1 base and J 2 bases, leaving 11 bases between the germline ends. CDR1 is MGHRA and CDR2 is YSYEKL in the germline V gene. This CDR3 comprises 16 residues. The DNA of the CDR3 is TGCGCCAGCAGCCAAGTGGAGAAAACAAACACCGGGGAGCTGTTTTTT. Translation gives CASSQVEKTNTGELFF.

The chain is built from TRBV7-2 and TRBJ1-5, with 8 bases that match TRBD1. V lost 5 bases to trimming and J lost 4 bases; unmatched junction nucleotides: 10. This CDR3 is built from 16 residues. Per the germline V gene, CDR1 is SGHTA and CDR2 is FQGNSA. CDR3 bases: TGTGCCAGCAGCCAACACAGGGGGTGGGAGAATCAGCCCCAGCATTTT. Protein: CASSQHRGWENQPQHF.

V and J are TRBV5-4 and TRBJ1-2; maybe TRBD1 (5 bases). The V end lost 4 bases, the J end lost 4 bases, and 14 bases lay between the germline ends. Per the germline V gene, CDR1 is SGHNT and CDR2 is YYREEE (reference sequence). The CDR3 is made up of 14 amino acids. Here the CDR3 reads CASSNRQSAYGYTF. CDR3 nucleotide sequence: TGTGCCAGCAGCAACCGACAGTCTGCCTATGGCTACACCTTC.

CDR3 region: CASSLSSAGSQYTF. The CDR3 nucleotides are TGCGCCAGCAGCTTGTCGTCGGCGGGCAGTCAATACACCTTC. This chain uses TRBV5-1 with TRBJ1-2, with unresolved D. Germline CDR1 and CDR2: SGHRS and YFSETQ. The V and J ends lost 1 base and 11 bases respectively, with 18 bases between them. The CDR3 is 14 residues long.